Included here is one T cell receptor beta chain sequence, with context. Its specific antigen is unknown. No per-base quality is available; no much larger clone lies one base away. The cohort comprised more than 550 healthy bone marrow donors. All cohort members were sampled while nominally healthy, although unrecorded immune exposures were likely present. The donor tested CMV seronegative, placing the donor among the roughly 400 seronegative members of the cohort. Each donor provided a peripheral blood sample, and peripheral blood mononuclear cells were used for TCR beta sequencing. Genomic DNA extraction from the blood cell samples was performed with the Qiagen DNeasy Blood Extraction Kit. The sample belongs to a study of cytomegalovirus exposure and HLA in healthy donors (dated by TCRdb to 2015 to 2018). Looking at the study overall: According to an earlier analysis of 450 to 650 of the donors, 200 million or so T cells yielded 90 million to 130 million unique TCR beta sequences and around 280 Gb of sequence data. Roughly 300 gigabases of sequencing data and approximately 85 million unique TCR sequences were included in an early release covering several hundred HLA-typed donors. Of the approximately 400 genotyped donors, over 70% fell in the genetic ancestry cluster associated with self-reported Caucasian donors. The aim of the study was to test whether cataloging public T cell receptors could identify signatures of past pathogen exposure. The T cell repertoires of some 670 subjects were profiled by immunosequencing and related to cytomegalovirus serostatus. Besides the first cohort of approximately 710 subjects, a separate validation cohort made up of roughly 120 different subjects was used. High-throughput TCR immunosequencing, statistical association of individual TCRs with disease status, and machine learning were combined to predict cytomegalovirus infection status. To study patterns of TCR occurrence, a later analysis re-analyzed previously published TCR beta repertoires from 550 to 800 donors and added high-resolution HLA genotyping. In the later analysis, no new phenotypic data were used to find candidate immune exposures; instead, reliance was placed on TCR beta sequences and their occurrence across donors. An earlier analysis of 500 to 750 of the donors applied high-throughput TCR beta sequencing to assess whether each TCR beta V gene segment acted as functional or pseudogenic. Alongside the repertoire data, information on donor age, sex, ethnicity and CMV serostatus was compiled. A later genetic analysis used genome-wide SNP genotypes for about 55% of the 666 donors, treating that subset as a discovery cohort. Every repertoire in the discovery cohort had been generated on one and the same sequencing platform. HLA typing covered class I and class II loci at four-digit resolution. Typing coverage varied by locus: roughly 620-640 donors for A, B, C, DRB1 and DQB1; roughly 510 for DQA1; around 570 for DPA1; more than 450 for DPB1. Four or five DR-DQ haplotypes were handled as single units for association and clustering because linkage in the cohort was strong. Across approximately 400 genotyped donors of the cohort, an average of approximately 220,000 unique TCR beta nucleotide sequences per donor were sequenced, and 15% to 20% of those sequences were non-productive. What the research found in general, with its limitations: In the study, around 150 TCR beta chains were listed as associated with cytomegalovirus. A later genetic analysis reported fewer N-insertions in productive TCRs among donors in an Asian-associated ancestry cluster than the roughly 620-donor mean. A later analysis found that most CMV-associated TCR beta chains appeared HLA-restricted, with HLA associations seemingly driven largely by CMV exposure. In an earlier analysis of approximately 590 of the donors, most TCR beta V segments appeared in productive rearrangements about 87% or about 30% of the time, broadly matching IMGT annotations. Strong co-occurrence of HLA alleles, especially DR and DQ, made assigning TCR associations to individual alleles difficult. Because counts were too low, approximately 15 rarely observed V segments, including chromosome 9 orphons, were excluded from the earlier analysis of 587 of the donors. Most TCR sequences were observed very rarely across donors, whereas some public TCRs were present in many individuals. CMV serostatus was the only immune exposure information available for the cohort. The sequencing pipeline was judged likely to have produced a cluster of highly shared sequence variants as a technical artifact. In this cohort, only TCR beta chains were sequenced, and detectable features were limited by the absence of alpha or paired-chain data. A few of the identified cytomegalovirus-associated TCR beta chains were confirmed in vitro to be specific for cytomegalovirus antigens. V-gene and J-gene trimming of TCR beta chains was associated with a missense DCLRE1C variant in a later genetic analysis, and the association was replicated in an independent cohort. According to the authors, the approach could potentially be generalized to other disease states and immunological phenotypes. According to a later analysis, TCR association rates differed among HLA loci, with DRB1 alleles showing the most associated TCRs and HLA-C alleles showing the fewest. The 87-base-pair reads could not distinguish some IMGT-functional V segments, including TRBV6-2 and TRBV6-3, so those segments were excluded. The presence/absence analyses assumed that sequencing depth was roughly uniform across donors, and that assumption may not be true. In a later analysis, some 18,000 TCR beta sequences were associated with specific HLA alleles at a false discovery rate of 0.05. In a later analysis, several top co-occurrence clusters were reported to appear linked to parvovirus B19, influenza, CMV and Epstein-Barr virus. A further reported finding was that TCR beta sequences accurately predicted the HLA-A and HLA-B alleles for most subjects in the first cohort. Linkage disequilibrium might explain the correlated functional status among segregating V segments, but an unknown experimental factor could not be ruled out. The classifier was reported to diagnose cytomegalovirus status with high specificity and sensitivity in both the original cohort and the validation cohort. Compared with equally common non-associated chains, HLA-associated TCR beta chains in a later analysis were more clonally expanded and had lower generation probabilities. Because some donors lacked HLA typing at each locus, the association tests relied only on the typed subset.

Preparation of the library involved the immunoSEQ multiplex PCR assay. The multiplex PCR relied on a mix of 60 forward primers for TCR Vbeta segments and 13 reverse primers for TCR Jbeta segments. The CDR3 region of rearranged TCR beta genes was amplified from genomic DNA by a multiplex PCR assay. The amplified TCR beta libraries were sequenced on the Illumina HiSeq System as 87-base-pair reads. Per the source publication's procedure: A later analysis counted about 80 million unique TCR beta chains across the 640 or so repertoires, and some 11 million of these chains were shared by at least two donors. To remove PCR and sequencing errors, raw reads were error-corrected and collapsed into unique sequences using a nearest-neighbor algorithm that merged closely related sequences. V, D and J gene segments were assigned by aligning CDR3 sequences to IMGT reference sequences. For a sequence to be retained, a match of at least six nucleotides was required to both a V gene segment and a J gene segment. Rearrangements were called productive when the CDR3 lacked stop codons and stayed in frame with V and J; all others were non-productive. CDR3 was defined according to IMGT convention as the region running from the second conserved V-encoded cysteine to the conserved J-encoded phenylalanine. Sequences without an unambiguous match to a single V gene segment were excluded from the earlier analysis of almost 600 of the donors. An earlier analysis of a few hundred of the donors called V segments functional above 56.7% productive rearrangements and segregating when the between-donor standard deviation exceeded 5%. A statistical classification framework was built to diagnose cytomegalovirus status from the catalog of TCR beta chain sequences. V and J gene assignment, in a later analysis, came from comparing TCR nucleotide sequences with IMGT/GENE-DB human TR gene sequences. A later analysis assigned CDR3 sequences and most-parsimonious VDJ recombination scenarios with the TCRdist pipeline. In a later analysis, each TCR beta chain was defined by its CDR3 amino acid sequence together with its V-gene family, and reads lacking a unique V-gene family were excluded. To address suspected cross-contamination and a sequencing artifact, a later analysis removed around 600 highly shared, low-generation-probability nucleotide sequences. In a later analysis, a clonal expansion index was calculated for each public chain from normalized within-repertoire ranks of inferred template counts. A later analysis computed generation probabilities with a VDJ recombination model fitted to out-of-frame rearrangements, and checked the results against IGoR. In a later analysis, hypergeometric tests were used to score TCR-TCR, TCR-HLA and TCR-CMV co-occurrence, with a repertoire-size bias correction applied to TCR pairs. False discovery rates were estimated in a later analysis by permuting HLA or CMV assignments 20 times. In a later analysis, co-occurring TCRs were grouped using DBSCAN, and TCRdist sequence similarity was added for clustering within HLA-allele-positive subsets. Repertoires with fewer than 30,000 or more than 120,000 public chains were left out of co-occurrence clustering, as were a few repertoires with anomalous nucleotide sharing. The clones in this table, taken by TCRdb from immuneACCESS, are in-frame only. Not every clone is retained; where verified, under half of the shortfall comes from an unresolved V gene, and the cause of the rest is unknown. That table is the source of V, J and clone size, and D and trimming were worked out from the DNA. The sample profile shows some 110,000 clones; around 65% of them were found once. The ten largest clones add up to over 1.5% of the sample.

V loses 3 bases of germline sequence and J loses 1 base, and the interval between the two ends is 15 bases. Based on the germline V gene (reference sequence), the CDR1 and CDR2 sequences are GTSNPN and SVGIG. The CDR3 covers 15 residues, taking in both the cysteine and the phenylalanine. Only CDR3 DNA is held: 45 bases, read in frame from base 1. This chain joins TRBV30 to TRBJ1-2, with TRBD1 as a weak D call on 6 bases. The clonotype comes from a man aged 18-30 years in good health and CMV-seronegative. Sequencing was performed on PBMCs. In nucleotides, the sequence is TGTGCCTGGAGCAACCGGGACACAAATAACTATGGCTACACCTTC. Its product reads: CAWSNRDTNNYGYTF.